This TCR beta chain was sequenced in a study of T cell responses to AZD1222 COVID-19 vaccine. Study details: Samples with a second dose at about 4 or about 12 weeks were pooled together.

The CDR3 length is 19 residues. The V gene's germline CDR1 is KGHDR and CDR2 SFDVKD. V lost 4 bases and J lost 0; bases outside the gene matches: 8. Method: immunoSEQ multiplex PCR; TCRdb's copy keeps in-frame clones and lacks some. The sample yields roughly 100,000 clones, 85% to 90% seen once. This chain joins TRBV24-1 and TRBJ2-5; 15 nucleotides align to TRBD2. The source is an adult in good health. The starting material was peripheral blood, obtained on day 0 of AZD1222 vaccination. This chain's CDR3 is CATSDSGLAGGAYQETQYF. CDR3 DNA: TGTGCCACCAGTGACTCGGGACTAGCGGGGGGAGCGTACCAAGAGACCCAGTACTTC.